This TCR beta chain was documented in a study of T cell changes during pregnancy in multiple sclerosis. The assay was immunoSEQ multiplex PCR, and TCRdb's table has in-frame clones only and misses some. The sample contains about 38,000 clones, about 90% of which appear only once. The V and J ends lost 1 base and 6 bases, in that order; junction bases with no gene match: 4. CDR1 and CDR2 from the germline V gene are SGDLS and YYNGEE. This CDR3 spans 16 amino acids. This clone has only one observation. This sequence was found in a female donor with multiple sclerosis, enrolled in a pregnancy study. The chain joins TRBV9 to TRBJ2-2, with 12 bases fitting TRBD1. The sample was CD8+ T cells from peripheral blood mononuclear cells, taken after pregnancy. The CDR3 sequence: CASSVRGQGAPGELFF. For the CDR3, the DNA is TGTGCCAGCAGCGTACGGGGACAGGGGGCCCCCGGGGAGCTGTTTTTT.